Listed here are 2 T cell receptor beta chains from one sample, sequenced in a study of blood T cells in healthy people across ages. The use of a sample-barcoded 5' primer and a J-beta primer mix characterized a second PCR of roughly 7 to 12 cycles. TCRdb re-analysed the 5' RACE reads in MiXCR, keeping a single row per CDR3 protein. The profile covers about 1 million distinct CDR3 sequences, with under 45% appearing a single time and 15% to 20% taken by the ten largest. Sequencing was carried out using blood. These receptors were obtained from a woman aged 55-69 years in good health.

The V and J genes are TRBV9 and TRBJ2-6; D not resolved. V lost 1 base and J lost 0, with 8 bases in between. Germline V gene sequence: CDR1 SGDLS, CDR2 YYNGEE. This CDR3 spans 16 amino acids. CDR3: CASSVKPNSGANVLTF. The CDR3 DNA sequence: TGTGCCAGCAGCGTAAAACCAAACTCTGGGGCCAACGTCCTGACTTTC.

V gene TRBV9 combines with J gene TRBJ2-7; possible D gene TRBD1, 6 bases. TRBJ2-5 matches the DNA end more closely, so the J call is doubtful. The CDR3 loop spans 15 amino acids. Germline CDR1 SGDLS, CDR2 YYNGEE. The CDR3 region has the DNA TGTGCCAGCAGCGTAGAAGGGGGAGAGGACGAGACCCAGTACTTC. Its translation: CASSVEGGEDETQYF.